The 5 T cell receptor beta chains below all came from one sample that was sequenced in a study of T cells in Graves' hyperthyroidism and ophthalmopathy. Regions amplified from RNA transcripts were the TCR beta CDR3 regions. The HTBI primer set served for first-round RT-PCR of the TCR CDR3. Each CDR3 protein gets one entry after TCRdb re-called the multiplex PCR reads with MiXCR. The repertoire holds about 840,000 distinct CDR3 sequences, with 38% as singletons. The sequenced sample was blood. These receptors all stem from a man aged 18 to 30 with Graves' hyperthyroidism.

The table lists this clonotype with many counts. The J gene is TRBJ1-2, the V gene TRBV7-9, with 8 bases fitting TRBD1. The V gene's germline CDR1 is SEHNR and CDR2 FQNEAQ (reference sequence). The CDR3 loop spans 13 amino acids. Unmatched junction bases numbered 2, after V lost 4 bases and J lost 4 bases. The chain's CDR3 is CASSSTGGYGYTF. The DNA of the CDR3 is TGTGCCAGCAGCTCTACAGGGGGCTATGGCTACACCTTC. The full variable domain, completed using reference TRBV7-9 and TRBJ1-2, is DTGVSQNPRHKITKRGQNVTFRCDPISEHNRLYWYRQTLGQGPEFLTYFQNEAQLEKSRLLSDRFSAERPKGSFSTLEIQRTEQGDSAMYLCASSSTGGYGYTFGSGTRLTVV.

In the case of this clonotype: Being one base from a much bigger clone, this may be a read error. The genes are TRBV10-2 and TRBJ2-2; D may be TRBD2 (6 bases). The CDR3 is made up of 15 amino acids. Germline lookup yields CDR1 WSHSY and CDR2 SAAADI. As DNA, the CDR3 is TGCGCCAGCGGTGACGGGACTGCGAACACCGGGGAGCTGTTTTTT. It encodes CASGDGTANTGELFF.

V gene TRBV7-9 combines with J gene TRBJ1-2; D perhaps matches TRBD1 (6 bases). CDR3 size: 16 residues. V dropped 4 bases and J dropped 5 bases, with 20 bases sitting between them. The germline V gene has CDR1 SEHNR and CDR2 FQNEAQ (reference sequence). The chain's CDR3 is CASSSHRGGAQYGYTF. In nucleotides, the CDR3 is TGTGCCAGCAGCTCCCATCGGGGGGGGGCGCAGTATGGCTACACCTTC.

This chain uses TRBV5-1 with TRBJ1-1; the match to TRBD1 covers 7 bases. The CDR3 length is 16 residues. The germline V gene has CDR1 SGHRS and CDR2 YFSETQ. The trim removed 0 bases at V and 0 bases at J, leaving 5 bases unmatched. Here the CDR3 DNA reads TGCGCCAGCAGCTTGGGCGACAGGGAAATGAACACTGAAGCTTTCTTT. This sequence encodes CASSLGDREMNTEAFF.

The gene calls are TRBV7-9 and TRBJ2-2; 9 nucleotides agree with TRBD1. The CDR3 is made up of 18 amino acids. The V gene end was trimmed by 4 bases and the J gene end by 2 bases; junction bases not matched to a gene: 11. Looked up from germline, CDR1 is SEHNR and CDR2 is FQNEAQ (reference sequence). This CDR3 reads CASSSPGTGKVNTGELFF. Written as DNA, the CDR3 is TGTGCCAGCAGCTCCCCCGGGACAGGGAAGGTCAACACCGGGGAGCTGTTTTTT.